This T cell receptor (beta chain) was recovered during a study of blood T cell repertoires in COVID-19. Study-wide background: PBMCs, B-cell-depleted T cells, or T cells provided the cDNA or gDNA that made up the material.

The table came from immunoSEQ multiplex PCR; TCRdb's copy has only in-frame clones and leaves some out. Of roughly 400,000 clones listed, roughly 90% were seen once; the top ten hold 1.7%. The CDR3 has 17 amino acids. V lost 9 bases and J lost 4; bases outside the gene matches: 17. Germline V gene lookup returns CDR1 SGHAT and CDR2 FQNNGV. V and J are TRBV11-2 and TRBJ2-2, with 7 bases fitting TRBD2. Sequencing was carried out using PBMCs or T cells enriched from blood (not recorded which). This TCR was recovered from a woman between 25 and 40 years old who had recovered from COVID-19. The CDR3 nucleotides read TGTGCCAGTACGCGGGGTGCTGGCGGGGGATCCACCGGGGAGCTGTTTTTT. It encodes CASTRGAGGGSTGELFF. Using reference TRBV11-2 and TRBJ2-2 for the parts outside the CDR3, the full variable domain is EAGVAQSPRYKIIEKRQSVAFWCNPISGHATLYWYQQILGQGPKLLIQFQNNGVVDDSQLPKDRFSAERLKGVDSTLKIQPAKLEDSAVYLCASTRGAGGGSTGELFFGEGSRLTVL.